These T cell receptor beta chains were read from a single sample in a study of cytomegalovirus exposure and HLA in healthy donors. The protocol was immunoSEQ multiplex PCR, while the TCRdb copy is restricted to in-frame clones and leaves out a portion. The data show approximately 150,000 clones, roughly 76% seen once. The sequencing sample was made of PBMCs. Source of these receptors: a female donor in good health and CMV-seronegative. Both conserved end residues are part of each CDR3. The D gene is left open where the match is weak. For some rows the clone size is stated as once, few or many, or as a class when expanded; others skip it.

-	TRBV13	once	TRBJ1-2	TGTGCCAGCAGCCCCCCAGGTAATGACTATGGCTACACCTTC	CASSPPGNDYGYTF
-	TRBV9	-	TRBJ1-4	TGTGCCAGCAGCGGCGCAACTAATGAAAAACTGTTTTTT	CASSGATNEKLFF
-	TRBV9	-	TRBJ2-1	TGTGCCAGCAGCGGAGAGGACTCCATCAATGAGCAGTTCTTC	CASSGEDSINEQFF
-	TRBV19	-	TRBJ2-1	TGTGCCAGTAGTATAGTGGGACTCTACAATGAGCAGTTCTTC	CASSIVGLYNEQFF
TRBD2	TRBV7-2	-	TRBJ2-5	TGTGCCAGCAGCTCCTCCCGGGCTAGCGGGCGAGAGACCCAGTACTTC	CASSSSRASGRETQYF
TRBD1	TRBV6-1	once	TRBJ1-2	TGTGCCAGCAGTGACGGACAGGGTCCTATGGGTGGCTACACCTTC	CASSDGQGPMGGYTF
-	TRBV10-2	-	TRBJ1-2	TGCGCCAGCAGTGAAAGGCAGGTAGATGGCTACACCTTC	CASSERQVDGYTF
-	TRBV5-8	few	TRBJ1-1	TGTGCCAGCAGCAATACAGGGACCACTGAAGCTTTCTTT	CASSNTGTTEAFF
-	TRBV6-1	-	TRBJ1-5	TGTGCCAGCAGTGCCGACAGTTATAGCAATCAGCCCCAGCATTTT	CASSADSYSNQPQHF
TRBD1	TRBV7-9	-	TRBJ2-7	TGTGCCAGCAGCTGGGACAGGGGCAACGAGCAGTACTTC	CASSWDRGNEQYF
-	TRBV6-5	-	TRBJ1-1	TGTGCCAGCAGTGCATCGATATCAACAGGGGAAGCTTTCTTT	CASSASISTGEAFF
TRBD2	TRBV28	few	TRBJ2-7	TGTGCCAGCGCCCTCGGACTAGCGTCAGACGAGCAGTACTTC	CASALGLASDEQYF
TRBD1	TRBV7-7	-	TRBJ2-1	TGTGCTAGCAGCCCGAGGGGGGGACAGGGGGCGGGTGAGCAGTTCTTC	CASSPRGGQGAGEQFF
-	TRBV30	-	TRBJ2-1	TGTGCCTGGGGAGGGACCACCTACAATGAGCAGTTCTTC	CAWGGTTYNEQFF
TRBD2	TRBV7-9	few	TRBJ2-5	TGTGCCAGCAGCCTCGGGAGGGGCAACCAAGAGACCCAGTACTTC	CASSLGRGNQETQYF
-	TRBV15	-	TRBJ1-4	TGTGCCACCAGCAGCGCAACTAATGAAAAACTGTTTTTT	CATSSATNEKLFF
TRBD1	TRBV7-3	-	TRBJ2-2	TGTGCCAGCAGCTCTCAGGGGGCTGCGAACACCGGGGAGCTGTTTTTT	CASSSQGAANTGELFF
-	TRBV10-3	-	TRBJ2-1	TGTGCCATCAAGGGGGACTCGGGGGGATGGTCCTACAATGAGCAGTTCTTC	CAIKGDSGGWSYNEQFF
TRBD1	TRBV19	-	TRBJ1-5	TGTGCCAGTAGTATGATACGACAGGGAATTCAGCCCCAGCATTTT	CASSMIRQGIQPQHF
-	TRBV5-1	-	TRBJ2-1	TGCGCCAGCAGCCCGGGACTGATAAACAATGAGCAGTTCTTC	CASSPGLINNEQFF
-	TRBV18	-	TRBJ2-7	TGTGCCAGCTCCCCTCGACAGGAAATGGACGAGCAGTACTTC	CASSPRQEMDEQYF
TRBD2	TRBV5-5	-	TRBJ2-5	TGTGCCAGCAGCTTGGAGGCTAGCGGCCAGGTGACCCAGTACTTC	CASSLEASGQVTQYF
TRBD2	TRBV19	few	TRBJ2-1	TGTGCCAGTAGTGCCGAGGGACTAGCTTATGATGAGCAGTTCTTC	CASSAEGLAYDEQFF
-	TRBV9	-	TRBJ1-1	TGTGCCAGCAGCGTAGATGGGTCCCAGGGTGAAGCTTTCTTT	CASSVDGSQGEAFF
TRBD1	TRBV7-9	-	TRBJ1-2	TGTGCCAGCAGCGTGGGACAGAACTATGGCTACACCTTC	CASSVGQNYGYTF
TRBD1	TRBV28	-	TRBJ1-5	TGTGCCAGCAGACCAATCATGGCAGGGGGTTTTCAGCCCCAGCATTTT	CASRPIMAGGFQPQHF
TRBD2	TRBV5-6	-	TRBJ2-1	TGTGCCAGCAGCTGGACTAGCGGGGGGCCGGTGCAGTTCTTC	CASSWTSGGPVQFF
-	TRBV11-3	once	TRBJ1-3	TGTGCCAGCAGCTTAGGAGGTACAACTGGAAACACCATATATTTT	CASSLGGTTGNTIYF
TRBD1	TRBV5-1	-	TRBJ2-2	TGCGCCAGCAATTTCGGACAGGAGAACACCGGGGAGCTGTTTTTT	CASNFGQENTGELFF
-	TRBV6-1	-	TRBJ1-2	TGTGCCAGCAGTGAAGCCCTAGGCTACACCTTC	CASSEALGYTF
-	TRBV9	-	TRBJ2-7	TGTGCCAGCAGCGTATTATCCGGTCCCTACGAGCAGTACTTC	CASSVLSGPYEQYF
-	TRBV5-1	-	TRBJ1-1	TGCGCCAGCAGCTTGGGATCGACGGGGGAGTACACTGAAGCTTTCTTT	CASSLGSTGEYTEAFF
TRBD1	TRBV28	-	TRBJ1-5	TGTGCCAGCAGCCCCCGGACAGGGCACAATCAGCCCCAGCATTTT	CASSPRTGHNQPQHF
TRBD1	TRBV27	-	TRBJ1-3	TGTGCCAGCAGTTCAGGGGGAGTCCTCTCTGGAAACACCATATATTTT	CASSSGGVLSGNTIYF
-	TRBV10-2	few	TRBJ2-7	TGCGCCAGCAATGGGGGGATGAACGAGCAGTACTTC	CASNGGMNEQYF
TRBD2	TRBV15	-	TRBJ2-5	TGTGCCACCAGCATAGGGGGACTAGCGGAAGAGACCCAGTACTTC	CATSIGGLAEETQYF
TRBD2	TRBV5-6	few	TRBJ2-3	TGTGCCAGCAGGCTAGCGGGGGGCACAGATACGCAGTATTTT	CASRLAGGTDTQYF
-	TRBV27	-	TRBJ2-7	TGTGCCAGCAGTTTCGTTCACGAGACAGCGTCCTACGAGCAGTACTTC	CASSFVHETASYEQYF
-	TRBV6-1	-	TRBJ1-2	TGTGCCAGCAGTGAAGCGAGGGGGGGCCACTATGGCTACACCTTC	CASSEARGGHYGYTF
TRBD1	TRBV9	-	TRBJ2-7	TGTGCCAGCAGCGCCTCCGGGACAGGGACGGTCGACGAGCAGTACTTC	CASSASGTGTVDEQYF
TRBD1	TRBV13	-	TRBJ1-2	TGTGCCAGCAGCTTAGTAGGGGGCGCGAGCTATGGCTACACCTTC	CASSLVGGASYGYTF
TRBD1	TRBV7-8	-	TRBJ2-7	TGTGCCAGCAGCTTCGCGGACAGGGCGGTAGGTGAGCAGTACTTC	CASSFADRAVGEQYF
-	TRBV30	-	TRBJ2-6	TGTGCCTGGAGTCCGGGCTCTGGGGCCAACGTCCTGACTTTC	CAWSPGSGANVLTF
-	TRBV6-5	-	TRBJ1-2	TGTGCCAGCTTACGGGGGAGGGACTATGGCTACACCTTC	CASLRGRDYGYTF
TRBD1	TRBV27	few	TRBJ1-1	TGTGCCAGCAGTTCACCAAGGTCCGGGACAGAGAACACTGAAGCTTTCTTT	CASSSPRSGTENTEAFF
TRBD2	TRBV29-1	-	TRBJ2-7	TGCAGCGTTGAAGGAGGGCTAGCGGGAGGGGGCTACGAGCAGTACTTC	CSVEGGLAGGGYEQYF
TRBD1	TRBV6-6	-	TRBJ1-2	TGTGCCAGCAGTTACCCTAAACAGGGGCGCGATGGCTACACCTTC	CASSYPKQGRDGYTF
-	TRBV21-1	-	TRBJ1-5	TGTGCCAGACGTGACGGAGGACGGGGGAATCAGCCCCAGCATTTT	CARRDGGRGNQPQHF
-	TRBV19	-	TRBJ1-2	TGTGCCACCGGGGTGGGGGGAAGAGGGGCGGCCTATGGCTACACCTTC	CATGVGGRGAAYGYTF
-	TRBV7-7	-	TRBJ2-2	TGTGCCAGCAGCTACCGGGACACCTCCGGGGAGCTGTTTTTT	CASSYRDTSGELFF